A selection of T cell receptor beta chains follows, all from one sample in a study of Tregs in tolerant kidney transplant recipients. Repertoires were generated with immunoSEQ multiplex PCR, while TCRdb's copy carries only in-frame clones and drops some. The data contain tens of thousands of clones, 98% of them seen just once; the ten biggest clones take up 0.34%. The starting material was Tregs from blood, obtained before the transplant. The receptor source for this set is a human donor who received a combined kidney and bone marrow transplant. The CDR3 runs from the conserved cysteine through the conserved F or W. A D gene is named only where the DNA matches it firmly. Clone size is not always given. Where it is, it says once, few, many or a class for expanded clones.

J gene	D gene	clone size	V gene	CDR3 protein	CDR3 DNA
TRBJ2-7	.	.	TRBV5-6	CASSLTGPFYEQYF	TGTGCCAGCAGCTTGACAGGGCCTTTCTACGAGCAGTACTTC
TRBJ2-3	.	.	TRBV5-5	CASSLGQGIDTQYF	TGTGCCAGCAGCTTGGGGCAGGGGATAGATACGCAGTATTTT
TRBJ2-7	.	.	TRBV7-2	CASSLGQLYEQYF	TGTGCCAGCAGCTTAGGACAGCTTTACGAGCAGTACTTC
TRBJ2-1	TRBD2	.	TRBV6-1	CAISAGGWMGEQFF	TGTGCCATTTCAGCGGGGGGCTGGATGGGGGAGCAGTTCTTC
TRBJ2-1	.	.	TRBV5-6	CASSRKVSRLDEQFF	TGTGCCAGCAGCCGCAAAGTATCTAGGTTGGATGAGCAGTTCTTC
TRBJ1-2	TRBD1	.	TRBV4-3	CASSQTGGDAGYTF	TGCGCCAGCAGCCAAACAGGGGGGGATGCTGGCTACACCTTC
TRBJ2-7	TRBD2	once	TRBV7-2	CASSLSPTSGVPYEQYF	TGTGCCAGCAGCTTAAGCCCGACTAGCGGGGTGCCCTACGAGCAGTACTTC
TRBJ2-6	.	.	TRBV5-4	CASRPGHRAGANVLTF	TGTGCCAGCAGGCCGGGACACCGAGCTGGGGCCAACGTCCTGACTTTC
TRBJ2-5	TRBD2	.	TRBV5-6	CASSQGASGGSGETQYF	TGTGCCAGCAGCCAAGGTGCTAGCGGGGGGAGTGGGGAGACCCAGTACTTC
TRBJ2-2	TRBD2	.	TRBV5-1	CASSFGGAGDTGELFF	TGCGCCAGCAGCTTCGGCGGGGCGGGGGACACCGGGGAGCTGTTTTTT
TRBJ2-2	.	.	TRBV28	CASSFGQSNTGELFF	TGTGCCAGCAGTTTCGGACAGTCGAACACCGGGGAGCTGTTTTTT
TRBJ2-2	.	.	TRBV9	CASGRRNTGELFF	TGTGCCAGCGGGAGGAGGAACACCGGGGAGCTGTTTTTT
TRBJ2-2	.	.	TRBV29-1	CSVRGMDTGELFF	TGCAGCGTTAGAGGGATGGACACCGGGGAGCTGTTTTTT